These T cell receptor beta chains were read from a single sample in a study of T cell repertoires in cytomegalovirus infection. Using its own MiXCR run on the reads, TCRdb lists one record per CDR3 protein. Of 560,000 or so distinct CDR3 sequences listed, approximately 17% are singletons. What was sequenced was CD8+ T cells from PBMCs. The receptors stem from a human donor in good health (CMV status not recorded). Some clones in this sample may be carry-over from other donors' samples. The conserved cysteine and the conserved F or W are not part of the CDR3 here.

TRBJ2-3	TRBV11-3	ASSFVLGDTQY
TRBJ1-6	TRBV2	ASRARPSSYNSPLH
TRBJ1-5	TRBV2	AIGTGGSQPQH
TRBJ2-6	TRBV9	ASSVDRASGANVLT
TRBJ1-1	TRBV12-3/TRBV12-4	ASRPSTGGMNTEAF
TRBJ1-1	TRBV7-9	ASSLRQGLNTEAF
TRBJ2-3	TRBV4-1	ARSQEGGEVDTQY
TRBJ1-3	TRBV7-9	ASSLTGTGNLAGPGNTIY
TRBJ2-7	TRBV7-9	ASSPVQASPYEQY
TRBJ2-5	TRBV12-3/TRBV12-4	ASSFSGPEETQY
TRBJ2-1	TRBV5-1	ASSLTGAQF
TRBJ1-2	TRBV12-3/TRBV12-4	ASSLRDRVPLAYGYT
TRBJ2-7	TRBV25-1	ASSERLAGGYEQY
TRBJ1-1	TRBV20-1	SAIQGMDTEAF
TRBJ1-5	TRBV5-1	ASSQTSETGGSNQPQH
TRBJ1-4	TRBV5-6	ASSASGRSQF
TRBJ1-2	TRBV27	SSRPGTGPNYGYT
TRBJ2-1	TRBV20-1	SAGWGLAGSSDEQF
TRBJ2-7	TRBV4-1	ASSLHPGRVYEQY
TRBJ2-3	TRBV7-6	ASSTIGLAGGATDTQY
TRBJ1-2	TRBV14	ASSQDRPPFGGYT
TRBJ1-3	TRBV6-2/TRBV6-3	ASSYSRRASGNTIY
TRBJ1-5	TRBV27	ASSSFNQPQH
TRBJ2-3	TRBV9	ASSVEGRYTDTQY
TRBJ1-1	TRBV7-8	ASIVKGTNTEAF
TRBJ1-1	TRBV5-1	ASSLTGGGFSEAF
TRBJ1-5	TRBV7-9	ASSRGGEKGNQPQH
TRBJ2-7	TRBV20-1	SALDGGSDEQY
TRBJ2-3	TRBV19	ASSQGLALNTDTQY
TRBJ2-7	TRBV4-1	ASSQGALGSYEQY
TRBJ2-7	TRBV6-5	ASSYSREEDEQY
TRBJ2-7	TRBV7-9	ASSPGASGGQY
TRBJ2-3	TRBV7-9	ASSPRPVTDTQY
TRBJ1-2	TRBV18	ASSPRGQGHSPPSPNYGYT